The 13 T cell receptor beta chains below were found in one sample sequenced in a study of T cells in Graves' hyperthyroidism and ophthalmopathy. Amplified TCR beta CDR3 regions came from RNA transcripts. Primed by the HTBI set, a first-round RT-PCR was run on the TCR CDR3. Each CDR3 protein gets one entry after TCRdb re-called the multiplex PCR reads with MiXCR. Of some 320,000 distinct CDR3 sequences in the sample, roughly 13% were seen once. Sequences were obtained from blood. These receptors were obtained from a woman aged 40 to 50 with Graves' ophthalmopathy.

This clonotype has ten or more counts. The chain is built from TRBV5-1 and TRBJ1-5; a weak D match, TRBD1 (5 bases). The CDR3 extends over 13 amino acids. The ends were cut back, 4 bases at V and 3 bases at J, with 8 bases in the middle. Per germline, CDR1 SGHRS and CDR2 YFSETQ. This CDR3 reads CASSNRPNQPQHF. CDR3 DNA: TGCGCCAGCAGCAACAGGCCCAATCAGCCCCAGCATTTT. Using reference TRBV5-1 and TRBJ1-5 for the parts outside the CDR3, the full variable domain is KAGVTQTPRYLIKTRGQQVTLSCSPISGHRSVSWYQQTPGQGLQFLFEYFSETQRNKGNFPGRFSGRQFSNSRSEMNVSTLELGDSALYLCASSNRPNQPQHFGDGTRLSIL.

This clonotype was counted ten times or more. The V gene is TRBV2, the J gene TRBJ2-5; 8 nucleotides align to TRBD2. The V gene end was trimmed by 7 bases and the J gene end by 5 bases; junction bases not matched to a gene: 9. Germline V gene lookup returns CDR1 SNHLY and CDR2 FYNNEI. The CDR3 covers 14 residues. CDR3 DNA sequence: TGTGCCAGCAAAGAGCGGGAGTCCCCTGAGACCCAGTACTTC. The encoded protein is CASKERESPETQYF.

In its sample, this clonotype was seen many times. The chain couples TRBV3-1 to TRBJ1-1; no definite D call. The CDR3 runs to 15 residues. Germline values: CDR1 LGHDT, CDR2 YNNKEL (reference sequence). V was clipped by 1 base and J by 0 bases, with 9 bases between them. DNA of the CDR3: TGTGCCAGCAGCCAAGTGGGGAACATGAACACTGAAGCTTTCTTT. It yields the protein CASSQVGNMNTEAFF.

This clonotype was picked up many times. The chain combines TRBV28 with TRBJ2-7; TRBD1 agrees at 8 bases. Germline-derived CDR1 and CDR2 are MDHEN and SYDVKM. J gave up 1 base and V 6 bases, and 8 bases lay outside the gene matches. The CDR3 runs to 15 residues. As DNA, the CDR3 is TGTGCCAGCAGACCGACGGACAGGGCTTCCTACGAGCAGTACTTC. Protein sequence: CASRPTDRASYEQYF.

This clonotype was seen at least ten times. V is TRBV6-1 and J is TRBJ1-5, with 8 bases lining up with TRBD1. The CDR3 extends over 16 amino acids. Germline V gives CDR1 MNHNS, CDR2 SASEGT. The trim removed 6 bases at V and 2 bases at J, leaving 9 bases unmatched. The CDR3 is CASRTDRGGGNQPQHF. CDR3 DNA: TGTGCCAGCAGAACCGACAGGGGAGGAGGCAATCAGCCCCAGCATTTT.

The chain employs TRBV6-1 and TRBJ1-2; D possibly corresponds to TRBD1 (5 bases). V lost 6 bases and J 5 bases, leaving 19 bases between the germline ends. The CDR3 consists of 15 residues. Germline CDR1 and CDR2: MNHNS and SASEGT. As DNA, the CDR3 is TGTGCCAGCAGACCCAGGGCCCTCATGACTTATGGCTACACCTTC. This sequence encodes CASRPRALMTYGYTF.

Remarks on this clonotype: The junction does not match germline at one end; this may be a read error. V is TRBV2 and J is TRBJ1-5, with D unclear. Germline CDR1 is SNHLY and CDR2 is FYNNEI. This CDR3 has 16 amino acids. The CDR3, as DNA: TGTGCCGGCAGTGAGTCGGCTCCCCATAGCAATCAGCCCCAGCATTTT. As protein: CAGSESAPHSNQPQHF.

The chain uses TRBV5-6 and TRBJ2-1; 8 bases are shared with TRBD2. J gave up 0 bases and V 4 bases, and 9 bases lay outside the gene matches. This CDR3 has 17 residues. Germline V gives CDR1 SGHDT, CDR2 YYEEEE. CDR3 residues: CASSSFLLAVSYNEQFF. The CDR3 DNA sequence: TGTGCCAGCAGCAGCTTCCTACTAGCGGTCTCCTACAATGAGCAGTTCTTC.

This clonotype appeared many times. The V call is TRBV5-1, the J call TRBJ1-1; possibly TRBD1 for D (6 bases). The length of the CDR3 is 15 residues. Germline V gene data show CDR1 as SGHRS and CDR2 as YFSETQ. Trimming removed 1 base at V and 0 bases at J, with 10 bases between. CDR3 DNA: TGCGCCAGCAGCTTGTGGGGGGCAATGAACACTGAAGCTTTCTTT. This codes for CASSLWGAMNTEAFF.

V and J are TRBV30 and TRBJ2-1, with 10 bases fitting TRBD1. Trimming removed 2 bases from V and 11 bases from J; junction bases left unmatched: 12. CDR1 is GTSNPN and CDR2 is SVGIG in the germline V gene (reference sequence). The CDR3 has 15 residues. In DNA, the CDR3 is TGTGCCTGGAGTCCCCCGGGACAGGGGTCAAGGAAGCAGTTCTTC. This translates into CAWSPPGQGSRKQFF.

This clonotype was detected ten times or more. The chain carries TRBV12-3 or TRBV12-4 and TRBJ1-1; no clear D gene. V lost 3 bases and J lost 5, with 13 bases in between. The CDR3 has 14 residues. CDR3 sequence: CASSFSIGETEAFF. The CDR3 DNA is TGTGCCAGCAGTTTTTCAATCGGGGAAACTGAAGCTTTCTTT.

At least ten counts were recorded for this clonotype. The rearrangement uses TRBV28 and TRBJ2-7; D is possibly TRBD2 (7 bases). The CDR3 spans 16 residues. V gave up 5 bases and J gave up 4 bases, with 21 bases separating them. Germline V gene data show CDR1 as MDHEN and CDR2 as SYDVKM. For the CDR3, the DNA is TGTGCCAGCAGTGGAACGGGAGTAGGGAGGGGGTACGAGCAGTACTTC. Its protein is CASSGTGVGRGYEQYF.

The chain recombines TRBV10-3 with TRBJ2-5; possible D gene TRBD2, 5 bases. V was cut by 2 bases and J by 1 base, with 11 bases left in between. Germline values: CDR1 ENHRY, CDR2 SYGVKD. The CDR3 runs to 15 residues. The CDR3 protein is CAISEDSELQETQYF. CDR3 in DNA: TGTGCCATCAGTGAGGATAGCGAGCTCCAAGAGACCCAGTACTTC.